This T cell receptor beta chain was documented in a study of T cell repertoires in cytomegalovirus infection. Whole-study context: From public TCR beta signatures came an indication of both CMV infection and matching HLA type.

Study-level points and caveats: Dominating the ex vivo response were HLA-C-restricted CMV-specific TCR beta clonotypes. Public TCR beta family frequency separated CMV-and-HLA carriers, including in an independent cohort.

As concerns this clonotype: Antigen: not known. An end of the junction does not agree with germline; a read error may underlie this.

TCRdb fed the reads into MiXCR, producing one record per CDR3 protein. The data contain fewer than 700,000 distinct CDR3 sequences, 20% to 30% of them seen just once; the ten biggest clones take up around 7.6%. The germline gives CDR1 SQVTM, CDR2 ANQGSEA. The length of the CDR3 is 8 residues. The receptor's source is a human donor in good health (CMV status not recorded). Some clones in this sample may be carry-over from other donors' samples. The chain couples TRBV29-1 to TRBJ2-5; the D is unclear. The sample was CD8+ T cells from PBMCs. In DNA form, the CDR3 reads TGCAGCGTTGAAGATGAAAACTTC. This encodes CSVEDENF.